The clone carrying this T cell receptor beta chain was picked up many times. The antigen is undetermined. The record originates from a study of T cells after posttransplantation cyclophosphamide. Study results and limitations: After PTCy, TRB diversity resembled that of CNI/methotrexate controls. Donor CD8+ memory clones often dominated recipient blood repertoires at later times.

The V gene's germline CDR1 is MNHNY and CDR2 SVGAGI (reference sequence). Between the trimmed V and J ends, which lost 6 bases and 9 bases, there was a span of 15 bases. This CDR3 region has 14 residues. Produced via immunoSEQ multiplex PCR; TCRdb's table is partial and in-frame only. The sample yields 30,000 to 45,000 clones, without any singletons. The sequence was obtained from a girl aged 5 to 17 in good health, CMV-negative, and a related stem cell transplant donor. Sequences were obtained from PBMCs. The J gene is TRBJ1-6, the V gene TRBV6-6, with a possible D match to TRBD1 (5 bases). In DNA form, the CDR3 reads TGTGCCAGCAGCCACGGGGGTTTAAGTTCACCCCTCCACTTT. It specifies CASSHGGLSSPLHF.